Listed below are T cell receptor beta chains from one sample, sequenced in a study of monozygotic twins with inflammatory bowel disease. TCRdb reprocessed the 5' RACE reads, with one entry per CDR3 protein and no DNA. This repertoire includes under 150,000 distinct CDR3 sequences. The source material was blood. The receptors shown here come from a human donor with ulcerative colitis or Crohn's disease, or a healthy co-twin of an affected twin (not recorded which). Both conserved end residues are part of each CDR3.

j_gene: TRBJ1-1
len: 16
v_gene: TRBV6-5
CDR3aa: CASSLRDRGRNTEAFF

j_gene: TRBJ2-1
len: 18
v_gene: TRBV18
CDR3aa: CASSPTRRGGTRYNEQFF

j_gene: TRBJ2-2
len: 15
v_gene: TRBV7-2
CDR3aa: CASSTRWGGTGELFF

j_gene: TRBJ2-1
len: 13
v_gene: TRBV7-6
CDR3aa: CASSLRQSNEQFF

j_gene: TRBJ2-1
len: 15
v_gene: TRBV12-3/TRBV12-4
CDR3aa: CASSLNVGRPNEQFF

j_gene: TRBJ1-5
len: 15
v_gene: TRBV12-3/TRBV12-4
CDR3aa: CASSPRTVGVQPQHF

j_gene: TRBJ2-7
len: 16
v_gene: TRBV27
CDR3aa: CASSSRLAGAPYEQYF

j_gene: TRBJ1-4
len: 16
v_gene: TRBV5-1
CDR3aa: CASSIGQGATNEKLFF

j_gene: TRBJ2-1
len: 18
v_gene: TRBV6-5
CDR3aa: CASSYSGVLAGGPNEQFF

j_gene: TRBJ2-2
len: 14
v_gene: TRBV30
CDR3aa: CAWKIDTNTGELFF

j_gene: TRBJ1-1
len: 12
v_gene: TRBV12-3/TRBV12-4
CDR3aa: CASSRQGAWAFF

j_gene: TRBJ1-6
len: 16
v_gene: TRBV7-9
CDR3aa: CASSLGRGQRYSPLHF

j_gene: TRBJ2-3
len: 15
v_gene: TRBV27
CDR3aa: CASSFGGPNTDTQYF

j_gene: TRBJ1-1
len: 15
v_gene: TRBV14
CDR3aa: CASSLRQGRNTEAFF

j_gene: TRBJ2-1
len: 15
v_gene: TRBV20-1
CDR3aa: CSAPEQGFPYNEQFF

j_gene: TRBJ2-4
len: 14
v_gene: TRBV12-3/TRBV12-4
CDR3aa: CASSQGPGQNIQYF

j_gene: TRBJ2-3
len: 14
v_gene: TRBV27
CDR3aa: CASSPTGPTDTQYF

j_gene: TRBJ2-2
len: 16
v_gene: TRBV29-1
CDR3aa: CSVEDGTGGNTGELFF

j_gene: TRBJ2-7
len: 16
v_gene: TRBV5-1
CDR3aa: CASSLAGGVSSYEQYF

j_gene: TRBJ2-5
len: 15
v_gene: TRBV20-1
CDR3aa: CSATGQGVMKETQYF

j_gene: TRBJ2-5
len: 16
v_gene: TRBV4-3
CDR3aa: CASSQVTGAPQETQYF

j_gene: TRBJ2-7
len: 14
v_gene: TRBV19
CDR3aa: CASSGRHQIGEQYF

j_gene: TRBJ1-1
len: 13
v_gene: TRBV9
CDR3aa: CASSVGVDTEAFF

j_gene: TRBJ2-1
len: 15
v_gene: TRBV6-2/TRBV6-3
CDR3aa: CASSIAGGPYNEQFF

j_gene: TRBJ1-1
len: 14
v_gene: TRBV7-2
CDR3aa: CASSLTAGSTEAFF

j_gene: TRBJ2-7
len: 14
v_gene: TRBV6-1
CDR3aa: CASSEPGQPYEQYF

j_gene: TRBJ2-2
len: 15
v_gene: TRBV11-3
CDR3aa: CASSLTGTNTGELFF